A single TCR beta chain is shown here with its context. This entry belongs to a study of blood T cells in healthy people across ages. There are 15 residues in the CDR3. Germline V gene lookup returns CDR1 MNHEY and CDR2 SVGAGI. V lost 0 bases and J 2 bases, leaving 11 bases between the germline ends. A J-beta primer mix and a sample-barcoded 5' primer were used in a second PCR of roughly 6 to 11 cycles. TCRdb ran MiXCR on the 5' RACE reads and lists one entry per CDR3 protein. The sample gives about 900,000 distinct CDR3 sequences, roughly 43% of which show up once; around an eighth is in the top ten.

Material: blood. V usage is TRBV6-5 and J usage is TRBJ2-7; D not resolved. The sequence was collected from a young man in good health. CDR3 coding DNA: TGTGCCAGCAGTTACTCGACCAACCTACCCTACGAGCAGTACTTC. It is translated as CASSYSTNLPYEQYF.